Listed below are T cell receptor beta chains from one sample, sequenced in a study of T cell responses to AZD1222 COVID-19 vaccine. Sequencing used immunoSEQ multiplex PCR; TCRdb keeps in-frame clones, though not all of them. The sample includes about 96,000 clones, roughly nine tenths of them seen just once. The sample consisted of peripheral blood, taken on day 0 of AZD1222 vaccination. All receptors derive from an adult in good health. Both conserved end residues are part of each CDR3.

TRBV2	TRBJ1-1	CASSERQNTEAFF
TRBV4-2	TRBJ2-1	CASSQERAGGYNEQFF
TRBV5-4	TRBJ2-3	CASSPGTSGRQGDTQYF
TRBV7-2	TRBJ1-1	CASSMTGGREAFF
TRBV5-1	TRBJ1-2	CASSPEGDTPPWYGYTF
TRBV21-1	TRBJ1-6	CASSGCGQGSDSPLHF
TRBV13	TRBJ2-3	CASSHSGGTDTQYF
TRBV5-1	TRBJ2-1	CASSRTHMGEQFF
TRBV7-9	TRBJ1-2	CASSLGQSPIGYTF
TRBV20-1	TRBJ1-1	CSASSGGRNTEAFF
TRBV28	TRBJ2-3	CASSSGIDTQYF
TRBV5-5	TRBJ2-1	CASSTTGTGAYNEQFF
TRBV7-6	TRBJ2-2	CASSLYEHTGELFF
TRBV4-2	TRBJ2-5	CASSQPTSGVQETQYF
TRBV18	TRBJ2-2	CASSPTPNTGELFF
TRBV28	TRBJ2-7	CASAITSPYEQYF
TRBV7-9	TRBJ2-7	CASSQGGTATPEQYF
TRBV19	TRBJ1-1	CASSQGQPANTEAFF
TRBV9	TRBJ2-1	CASSGGLAGDNEQFF
TRBV5-1	TRBJ1-2	CASSPGTPNNYGYTF
TRBV19	TRBJ1-3	CASWDGNTIYF
TRBV28	TRBJ2-7	CASSLGQGALEQYF
TRBV18	TRBJ1-5	CASSLGDRSYQPQHF
TRBV4-3	TRBJ2-1	CASSQDVGLYNEQFF
TRBV4-1	TRBJ2-5	CASSQDGGLQETQYF
TRBV7-9	TRBJ2-2	CASSWGQGAAGELFF
TRBV7-6	TRBJ2-7	CASSLGAGGSEQYF
TRBV7-2	TRBJ2-3	CASSLQGASRPSSTDTQYF